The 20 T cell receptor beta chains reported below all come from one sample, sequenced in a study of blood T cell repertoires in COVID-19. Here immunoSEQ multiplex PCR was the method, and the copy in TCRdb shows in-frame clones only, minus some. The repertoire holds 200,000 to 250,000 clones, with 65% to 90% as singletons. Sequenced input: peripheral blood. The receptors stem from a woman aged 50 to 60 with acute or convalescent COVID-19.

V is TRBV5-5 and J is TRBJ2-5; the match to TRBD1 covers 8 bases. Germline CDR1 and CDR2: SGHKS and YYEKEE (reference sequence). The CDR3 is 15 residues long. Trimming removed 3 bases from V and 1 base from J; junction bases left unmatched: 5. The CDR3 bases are TGTGCCAGCAGCTGGACGGGGACAGGCCAAGAGACCCAGTACTTC. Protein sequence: CASSWTGTGQETQYF.

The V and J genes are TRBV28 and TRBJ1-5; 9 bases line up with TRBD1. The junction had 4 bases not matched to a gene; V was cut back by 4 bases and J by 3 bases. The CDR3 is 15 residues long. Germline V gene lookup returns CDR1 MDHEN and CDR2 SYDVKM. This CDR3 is CASSYRDRDNQPQHF. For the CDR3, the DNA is TGTGCCAGCAGTTACCGGGACAGGGACAATCAGCCCCAGCATTTT.

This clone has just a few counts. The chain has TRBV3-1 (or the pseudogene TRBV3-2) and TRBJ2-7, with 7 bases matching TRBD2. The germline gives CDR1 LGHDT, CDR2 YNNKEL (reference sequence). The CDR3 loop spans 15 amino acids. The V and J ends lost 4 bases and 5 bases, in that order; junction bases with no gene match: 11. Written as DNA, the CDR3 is TGTGCCAGCAGCCCTGGCGGCGGGAGAGGGGACGAGCAGTACTTC. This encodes CASSPGGGRGDEQYF.

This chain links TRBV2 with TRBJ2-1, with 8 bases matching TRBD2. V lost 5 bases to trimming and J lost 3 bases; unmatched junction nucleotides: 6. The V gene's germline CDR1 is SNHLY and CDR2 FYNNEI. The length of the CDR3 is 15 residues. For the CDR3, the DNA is TGTGCCAGCAGTCGGACCGGGGGGGTCTACAATGAGCAGTTCTTC. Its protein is CASSRTGGVYNEQFF. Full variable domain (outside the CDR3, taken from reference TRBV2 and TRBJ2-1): EPEVTQTPSHQVTQMGQEVILRCVPISNHLYFYWYRQILGQKVEFLVSFYNNEISEKSEIFDDQFSVERPDGSNFTLKIRSTKLEDSAMYFCASSRTGGVYNEQFFGPGTRLTVL.

The chain's CDR3 is CASSARRGSGTDTQYF. The CDR3, as DNA: TGTGCCAGCAGTGCCCGCCGGGGCAGCGGGACAGATACGCAGTATTTT. This sequence joins TRBV2 and TRBJ2-3; D perhaps matches TRBD2 (6 bases). CDR1 is SNHLY and CDR2 is FYNNEI in the germline V gene. The CDR3 runs 16 residues. Trimming removed 4 bases from V and 3 bases from J, with 17 bases in between.

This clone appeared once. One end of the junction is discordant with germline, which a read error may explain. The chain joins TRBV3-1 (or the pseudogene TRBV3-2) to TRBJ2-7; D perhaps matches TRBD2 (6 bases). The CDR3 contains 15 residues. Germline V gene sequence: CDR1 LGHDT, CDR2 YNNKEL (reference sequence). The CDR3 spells CASSQRDRSSAAENF. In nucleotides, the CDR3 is TGTGCCAGCAGCCAAAGGGATCGGTCTAGCGCCGCAGAGAACTTC.

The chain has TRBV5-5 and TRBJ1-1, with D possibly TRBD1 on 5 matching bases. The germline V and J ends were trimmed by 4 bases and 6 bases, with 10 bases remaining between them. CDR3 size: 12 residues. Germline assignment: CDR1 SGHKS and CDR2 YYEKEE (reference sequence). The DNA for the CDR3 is TGTGCCAGCAGCGGCGCGGGGCCTGAAGCTTTCTTT. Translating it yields CASSGAGPEAFF.

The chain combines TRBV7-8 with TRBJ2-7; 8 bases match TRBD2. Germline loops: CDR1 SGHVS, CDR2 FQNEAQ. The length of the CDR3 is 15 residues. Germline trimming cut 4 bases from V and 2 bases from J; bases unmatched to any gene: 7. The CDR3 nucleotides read TGTGCCAGCAGCTCCTTTTCCGGGAGGGCCTACGAGCAGTACTTC. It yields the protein CASSSFSGRAYEQYF.

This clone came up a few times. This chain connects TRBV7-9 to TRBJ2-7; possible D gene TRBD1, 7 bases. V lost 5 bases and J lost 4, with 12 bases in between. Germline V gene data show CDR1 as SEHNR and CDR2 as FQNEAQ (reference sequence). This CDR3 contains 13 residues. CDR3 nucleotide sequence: TGTGCCAGCAGCGCGGGACAGAAATACGAGCAGTACTTC. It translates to CASSAGQKYEQYF.

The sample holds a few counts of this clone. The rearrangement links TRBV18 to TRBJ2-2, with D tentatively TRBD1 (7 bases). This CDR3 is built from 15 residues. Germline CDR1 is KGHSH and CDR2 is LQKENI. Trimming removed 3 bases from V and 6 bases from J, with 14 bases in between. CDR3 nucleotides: TGTGCCAGCTCACCTGGAGGGACAGTCCCCGGGGAGCTGTTTTTT. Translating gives CASSPGGTVPGELFF.

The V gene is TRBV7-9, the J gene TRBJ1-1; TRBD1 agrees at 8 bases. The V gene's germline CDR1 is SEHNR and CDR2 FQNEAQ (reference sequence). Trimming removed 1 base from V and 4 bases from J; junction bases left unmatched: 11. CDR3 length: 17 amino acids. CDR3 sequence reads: CASSLDRRTGLGTEAFF. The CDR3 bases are TGTGCCAGCAGCTTAGATAGGAGGACAGGGTTGGGCACTGAAGCTTTCTTT. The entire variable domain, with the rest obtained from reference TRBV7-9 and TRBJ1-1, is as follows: DTGVSQNPRHKITKRGQNVTFRCDPISEHNRLYWYRQTLGQGPEFLTYFQNEAQLEKSRLLSDRFSAERPKGSFSTLEIQRTEQGDSAMYLCASSLDRRTGLGTEAFFGQGTRLTVV.

CDR3 DNA sequence: TGTGCCAGTAGTACCCCCGGGATCATGAAAGAGACCCAGTACTTC. Translated: CASSTPGIMKETQYF. This chain joins TRBV19 and TRBJ2-5, with D tentatively TRBD2 (5 bases). The CDR3 is made up of 15 amino acids. Looked up from germline, CDR1 is LNHDA and CDR2 is SQIVND (reference sequence). Trimming stripped 4 bases from V and 3 bases from J, with 15 bases between.

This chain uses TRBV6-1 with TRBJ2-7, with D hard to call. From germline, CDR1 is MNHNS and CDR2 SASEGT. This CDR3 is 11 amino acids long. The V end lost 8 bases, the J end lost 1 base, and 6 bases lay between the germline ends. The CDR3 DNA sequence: TGTGCCAGCGCTATGTCCTACGAGCAGTACTTC. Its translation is CASAMSYEQYF.

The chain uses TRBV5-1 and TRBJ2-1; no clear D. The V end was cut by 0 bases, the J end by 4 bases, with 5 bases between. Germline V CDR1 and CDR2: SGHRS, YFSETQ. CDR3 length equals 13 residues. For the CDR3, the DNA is TGCGCCAGCAGCTTGGACGAGTACAATGAGCAGTTCTTC. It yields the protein CASSLDEYNEQFF.

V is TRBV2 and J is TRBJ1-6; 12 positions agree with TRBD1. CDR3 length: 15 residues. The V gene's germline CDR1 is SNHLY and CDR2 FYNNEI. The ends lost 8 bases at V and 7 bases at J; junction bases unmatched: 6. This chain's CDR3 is CASGGTGGVNSPLHF. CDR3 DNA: TGTGCCAGCGGAGGGACAGGGGGCGTAAATTCACCCCTCCACTTT. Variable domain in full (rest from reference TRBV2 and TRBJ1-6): EPEVTQTPSHQVTQMGQEVILRCVPISNHLYFYWYRQILGQKVEFLVSFYNNEISEKSEIFDDQFSVERPDGSNFTLKIRSTKLEDSAMYFCASGGTGGVNSPLHFGNGTRLTVT.

The CDR3 nucleotides are TGTGCCAGCAGCTTAGCGGGAGGGTTTATGGATGAGCAGTTCTTC. It codes for CASSLAGGFMDEQFF. This chain joins TRBV11-2 and TRBJ2-1; 8 positions match TRBD2. The CDR3 extends over 15 amino acids. Germline lookup yields CDR1 SGHAT and CDR2 FQNNGV. Trimming cost V 1 base and J 8 bases; bases outside gene matches: 7.

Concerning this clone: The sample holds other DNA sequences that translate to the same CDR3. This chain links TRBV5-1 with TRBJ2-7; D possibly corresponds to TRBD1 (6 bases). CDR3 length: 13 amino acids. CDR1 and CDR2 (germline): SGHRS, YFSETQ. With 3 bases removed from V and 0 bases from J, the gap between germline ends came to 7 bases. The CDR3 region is CASSSDSSYEQYF. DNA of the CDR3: TGCGCCAGCAGCTCGGACAGCTCCTACGAGCAGTACTTC.

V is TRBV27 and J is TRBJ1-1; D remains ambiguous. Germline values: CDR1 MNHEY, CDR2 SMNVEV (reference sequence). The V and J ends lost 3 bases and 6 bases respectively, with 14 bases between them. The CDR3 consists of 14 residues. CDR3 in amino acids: CASSFDPASPEAFF. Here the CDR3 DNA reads TGTGCCAGCAGTTTCGACCCGGCTAGCCCTGAAGCTTTCTTT.

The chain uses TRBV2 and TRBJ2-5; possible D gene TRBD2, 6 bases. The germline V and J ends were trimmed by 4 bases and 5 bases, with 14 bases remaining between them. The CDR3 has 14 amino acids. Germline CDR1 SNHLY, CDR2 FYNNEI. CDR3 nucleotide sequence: TGTGCCAGCAGTGGCCCGGAGGGTGGGGAGACCCAGTACTTC. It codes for CASSGPEGGETQYF.

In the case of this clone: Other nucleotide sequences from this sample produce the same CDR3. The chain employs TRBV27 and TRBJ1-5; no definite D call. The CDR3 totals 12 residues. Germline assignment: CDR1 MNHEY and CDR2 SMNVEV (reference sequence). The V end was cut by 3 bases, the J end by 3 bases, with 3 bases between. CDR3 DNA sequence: TGTGCCAGCAGTTTTCTCAATCAGCCCCAGCATTTT. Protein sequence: CASSFLNQPQHF.